One sample yielded the 21 T cell receptor beta chains listed below, sequenced in a study of shared clonotypes between healthy human individuals. Assay used: immunoSEQ multiplex PCR; TCRdb lists only in-frame clones, some missing. The sample holds around 1.5 million clones; around 98% are singletons and the top ten take roughly 0.42%. Sequencing input: naive CD4+ T cells sorted from blood. Indicated subset: CD45RA+ positively selected. These receptors came from a man under 40 in good health.

The CDR3 protein is CASSAGGTGGLNTEAFF. The CDR3 DNA reads TGTGCCAGCAGCGCAGGGGGAACAGGGGGTCTGAACACTGAAGCTTTCTTT. The rearrangement links TRBV9 to TRBJ1-1, with 8 bases lining up with TRBD1. Trimming took 3 bases from V and 0 from J; bases not matched to a gene: 10. Germline CDR1 reads SGDLS; CDR2 reads YYNGEE. This CDR3 is built from 17 residues.

The genes are TRBV6-5 and TRBJ2-3; either TRBD1 or TRBD2 may fit D (5 bases each). CDR1 and CDR2 (germline): MNHEY, SVGAGI. The CDR3 contains 15 residues. The V and J ends lost 6 bases and 0 bases respectively, with 13 bases between them. CDR3 coding DNA: TGTGCCAGCAGATCGGGACCGTCTAGCACAGATACGCAGTATTTT. This translates into CASRSGPSSTDTQYF.

The chain employs TRBV27 and TRBJ2-5; 12 bases agree with TRBD2. Germline CDR1 reads MNHEY; CDR2 reads SMNVEV (reference sequence). V shed 5 bases, J shed 2 bases, and the junction held 6 bases outside the gene matches. The CDR3 loop spans 16 amino acids. The chain's CDR3 is CASSSGLAGPQETQYF. DNA of the CDR3: TGTGCCAGCAGTAGTGGACTAGCGGGACCGCAAGAGACCCAGTACTTC.

This clone came up once. This chain links TRBV29-1 with TRBJ2-5; 9 nucleotides align to TRBD2. This CDR3 is 14 amino acids long. Germline CDR1 and CDR2: SQVTM and ANQGSEA. Trimming took 6 bases from V and 5 from J; bases not matched to a gene: 10. In DNA form, the CDR3 reads TGCAGCGTCGGCTTACTAGCGGGCACGGAGACCCAGTACTTC. It codes for CSVGLLAGTETQYF.

This clone was seen only once. The chain couples TRBV2 to TRBJ1-5; maybe TRBD1 (6 bases). This CDR3 comprises 15 residues. Trimming shortened V by 4 bases and J by 3 bases, and 13 bases separated the two germline ends. Germline CDR1 reads SNHLY; CDR2 reads FYNNEI. CDR3 amino acids: CASSGQQGNNQPQHF. CDR3 coding DNA: TGTGCCAGCAGTGGGCAACAGGGAAACAATCAGCCCCAGCATTTT.

The chain employs TRBV2 and TRBJ1-2; D perhaps matches TRBD1 (6 bases). Trimming removed 5 bases at V and 8 bases at J, with 12 bases between. CDR1 SNHLY and CDR2 FYNNEI come from the germline V gene. The CDR3 consists of 12 residues. Here the CDR3 DNA reads TGTGCCAGCAGTTCGGGGGCGGGGGGCTACACCTTC. Encoded protein: CASSSGAGGYTF.

V and J are TRBV18 and TRBJ1-5; possible D gene TRBD1, 6 bases. The V end was cut by 3 bases, the J end by 6 bases, with 15 bases between. The CDR3 runs 15 residues. Per the germline V gene, CDR1 is KGHSH and CDR2 is LQKENI. In DNA form, the CDR3 reads TGTGCCAGCTCACCCCGAGGGGGATCGGGTCAGCCCCAGCATTTT. Protein: CASSPRGGSGQPQHF.

The chain employs TRBV19 and TRBJ1-2; D might be TRBD1 (6 bases). Germline assignment: CDR1 LNHDA and CDR2 SQIVND (reference sequence). This CDR3 contains 15 residues. V was cut by 7 bases and J by 4 bases, with 19 bases left in between. CDR3: CASIPRGGRAYGYTF. The CDR3 bases are TGTGCCAGTATCCCGAGAGGGGGGCGAGCCTATGGCTACACCTTC.

This clone was detected once. The chain has TRBV25-1 and TRBJ2-1, with 10 bases identical to TRBD2. V gave up 5 bases and J gave up 5 bases; unmatched junction bases: 15. Germline V lookup: CDR1 MGHDK, CDR2 SYGVNS. The CDR3 is made up of 18 amino acids. This chain's CDR3 is CASSTSGGLAGVDNEQFF. CDR3 nucleotides: TGTGCCAGCAGTACCTCGGGGGGGCTAGCGGGAGTAGACAATGAGCAGTTCTTC. Drawing the rest from reference TRBV25-1 and TRBJ2-1, the complete variable domain is EADIYQTPRYLVIGTGKKITLECSQTMGHDKMYWYQQDPGMELHLIHYSYGVNSTEKGDLSSESTVSRIRTEHFPLTLESARPSHTSQYLCASSTSGGLAGVDNEQFFGPGTRLTVL.

The chain recombines TRBV7-2 with TRBJ2-7, with a weak D call TRBD2 (5 bases). The CDR3 is 17 amino acids. V dropped 5 bases and J dropped 1 base, with 21 bases sitting between them. Germline assignment: CDR1 SGHTA and CDR2 FQGNSA. Here the CDR3 reads CASSPAPGLQLSYEQYF. The DNA for the CDR3 is TGTGCCAGCAGCCCGGCCCCGGGATTGCAGCTTTCCTACGAGCAGTACTTC.

This sequence joins TRBV11-2 and TRBJ1-1; D is uncertain. V lost 8 bases to trimming and J lost 0 bases, with 10 bases between them. There are 13 residues in the CDR3. Germline loops: CDR1 SGHAT, CDR2 FQNNGV. CDR3 sequence: CASGWTVNTEAFF. CDR3 DNA sequence: TGTGCCAGCGGATGGACTGTGAACACTGAAGCTTTCTTT.

This rearrangement joins TRBV7-2 to TRBJ2-7, with 7 bases matching TRBD1. CDR3 length equals 16 residues. Germline V CDR1 and CDR2: SGHTA, FQGNSA. The ends lost 1 base at V and 2 bases at J; junction bases unmatched: 8. CDR3 sequence reads: CASSLDRGTVPYEQYF. The CDR3 nucleotides are TGTGCCAGCAGCTTAGATCGAGGGACAGTCCCCTACGAGCAGTACTTC.

J is TRBJ2-2 and V is TRBV10-3; 7 nucleotides line up with TRBD1. V gave up 0 bases and J gave up 5 bases; unmatched junction bases: 3. The CDR3 has 15 amino acids. The germline CDR1 and CDR2 sequences are ENHRY and SYGVKD. Here the CDR3 DNA reads TGTGCCATCAGTGAGTCAAGGGGGCGGACCGGGGAGCTGTTTTTT. This sequence encodes CAISESRGRTGELFF.

As for this clone: An end of the junction differs from the germline gene, which may be a read error. The rearrangement uses TRBV6-1 and TRBJ2-5; D uncertain. Germline CDR1 MNHNS, CDR2 SASEGT. There are 11 residues in the CDR3. The CDR3 is CASSVLGKIHF. The CDR3 DNA reads TGTGCCAGCAGTGTCCTAGGTAAAATACACTTC.

In this sample, this clone turned up once. The V and J genes are TRBV7-2 and TRBJ2-1; D possibly corresponds to TRBD2 (5 bases). The CDR3 is 16 amino acids. Per the germline V gene, CDR1 is SGHTA and CDR2 is FQGNSA. The germline V and J ends were trimmed by 5 bases and 0 bases, with 14 bases remaining between them. DNA of the CDR3: TGTGCCAGCAGCCCTAGGACTCTGAGCTCCTACAATGAGCAGTTCTTC. Protein product: CASSPRTLSSYNEQFF.

This clone has just one count. This chain connects TRBV28 to TRBJ1-2, with a tentative D call TRBD1 (5 bases). The CDR3 length is 13 residues. The germline V gene has CDR1 MDHEN and CDR2 SYDVKM. The ends were cut back, 4 bases at V and 8 bases at J, with 14 bases in the middle. This chain's CDR3 is CASSSPGAGGYTF. Here the CDR3 DNA reads TGTGCCAGCAGTTCCCCCGGGGCCGGAGGCTACACCTTC.

This clone was detected only once. The chain is built from TRBV7-9 and TRBJ1-5; unclear D gene. The length of the CDR3 is 13 residues. Germline lookup yields CDR1 SEHNR and CDR2 FQNEAQ (reference sequence). Trimming shortened V by 1 base and J by 6 bases, and 7 bases separated the two germline ends. The DNA for the CDR3 is TGTGCCAGCAGCTTAGGGCAGATTCAGCCCCAGCATTTT. This codes for CASSLGQIQPQHF.

Concerning this clone itself: Different DNA sequences within this sample yield the same CDR3. V and J are TRBV7-9 and TRBJ1-1; D perhaps matches TRBD1 (5 bases). This CDR3 is 13 amino acids long. Deletions cut 3 bases from V and 4 bases from J, with 9 bases between. Germline CDR1 and CDR2: SEHNR and FQNEAQ (reference sequence). CDR3 DNA: TGTGCCAGCAGCTTGGAGGGGAGCACTGAAGCTTTCTTT. It specifies CASSLEGSTEAFF.

V is TRBV9 and J is TRBJ2-1; D remains unclear. The CDR3 covers 14 residues. Germline V gives CDR1 SGDLS, CDR2 YYNGEE. V lost 0 bases to trimming and J lost 2 bases, with 6 bases between them. The CDR3 nucleotides are TGTGCCAGCAGCGTAGGAAATACCTACAATGAGCAGTTCTTC. It codes for CASSVGNTYNEQFF.

This clone showed up just once. The chain carries TRBV9 and TRBJ2-7; a weak D match, TRBD1 (5 bases). The germline V and J ends were trimmed by 4 bases and 5 bases, with 13 bases remaining between them. The germline V gene encodes CDR1 SGDLS and CDR2 YYNGEE. The CDR3 runs to 13 residues. In DNA, the CDR3 is TGTGCCAGCAGCTTCAGGGCGACAGACGAGCAGTACTTC. Residues: CASSFRATDEQYF.

V is TRBV4-2 and J is TRBJ2-1; 9 nucleotides agree with TRBD2. V was clipped by 1 base and J by 0 bases; unmatched bases: 7. The CDR3 loop spans 18 amino acids. Per germline, CDR1 LGHNA and CDR2 YNFKEQ. The CDR3 DNA is TGTGCCAGCAGCCAAGTGTTGAGCGGGGGGAGCTCCTACAATGAGCAGTTCTTC. Translation gives CASSQVLSGGSSYNEQFF.